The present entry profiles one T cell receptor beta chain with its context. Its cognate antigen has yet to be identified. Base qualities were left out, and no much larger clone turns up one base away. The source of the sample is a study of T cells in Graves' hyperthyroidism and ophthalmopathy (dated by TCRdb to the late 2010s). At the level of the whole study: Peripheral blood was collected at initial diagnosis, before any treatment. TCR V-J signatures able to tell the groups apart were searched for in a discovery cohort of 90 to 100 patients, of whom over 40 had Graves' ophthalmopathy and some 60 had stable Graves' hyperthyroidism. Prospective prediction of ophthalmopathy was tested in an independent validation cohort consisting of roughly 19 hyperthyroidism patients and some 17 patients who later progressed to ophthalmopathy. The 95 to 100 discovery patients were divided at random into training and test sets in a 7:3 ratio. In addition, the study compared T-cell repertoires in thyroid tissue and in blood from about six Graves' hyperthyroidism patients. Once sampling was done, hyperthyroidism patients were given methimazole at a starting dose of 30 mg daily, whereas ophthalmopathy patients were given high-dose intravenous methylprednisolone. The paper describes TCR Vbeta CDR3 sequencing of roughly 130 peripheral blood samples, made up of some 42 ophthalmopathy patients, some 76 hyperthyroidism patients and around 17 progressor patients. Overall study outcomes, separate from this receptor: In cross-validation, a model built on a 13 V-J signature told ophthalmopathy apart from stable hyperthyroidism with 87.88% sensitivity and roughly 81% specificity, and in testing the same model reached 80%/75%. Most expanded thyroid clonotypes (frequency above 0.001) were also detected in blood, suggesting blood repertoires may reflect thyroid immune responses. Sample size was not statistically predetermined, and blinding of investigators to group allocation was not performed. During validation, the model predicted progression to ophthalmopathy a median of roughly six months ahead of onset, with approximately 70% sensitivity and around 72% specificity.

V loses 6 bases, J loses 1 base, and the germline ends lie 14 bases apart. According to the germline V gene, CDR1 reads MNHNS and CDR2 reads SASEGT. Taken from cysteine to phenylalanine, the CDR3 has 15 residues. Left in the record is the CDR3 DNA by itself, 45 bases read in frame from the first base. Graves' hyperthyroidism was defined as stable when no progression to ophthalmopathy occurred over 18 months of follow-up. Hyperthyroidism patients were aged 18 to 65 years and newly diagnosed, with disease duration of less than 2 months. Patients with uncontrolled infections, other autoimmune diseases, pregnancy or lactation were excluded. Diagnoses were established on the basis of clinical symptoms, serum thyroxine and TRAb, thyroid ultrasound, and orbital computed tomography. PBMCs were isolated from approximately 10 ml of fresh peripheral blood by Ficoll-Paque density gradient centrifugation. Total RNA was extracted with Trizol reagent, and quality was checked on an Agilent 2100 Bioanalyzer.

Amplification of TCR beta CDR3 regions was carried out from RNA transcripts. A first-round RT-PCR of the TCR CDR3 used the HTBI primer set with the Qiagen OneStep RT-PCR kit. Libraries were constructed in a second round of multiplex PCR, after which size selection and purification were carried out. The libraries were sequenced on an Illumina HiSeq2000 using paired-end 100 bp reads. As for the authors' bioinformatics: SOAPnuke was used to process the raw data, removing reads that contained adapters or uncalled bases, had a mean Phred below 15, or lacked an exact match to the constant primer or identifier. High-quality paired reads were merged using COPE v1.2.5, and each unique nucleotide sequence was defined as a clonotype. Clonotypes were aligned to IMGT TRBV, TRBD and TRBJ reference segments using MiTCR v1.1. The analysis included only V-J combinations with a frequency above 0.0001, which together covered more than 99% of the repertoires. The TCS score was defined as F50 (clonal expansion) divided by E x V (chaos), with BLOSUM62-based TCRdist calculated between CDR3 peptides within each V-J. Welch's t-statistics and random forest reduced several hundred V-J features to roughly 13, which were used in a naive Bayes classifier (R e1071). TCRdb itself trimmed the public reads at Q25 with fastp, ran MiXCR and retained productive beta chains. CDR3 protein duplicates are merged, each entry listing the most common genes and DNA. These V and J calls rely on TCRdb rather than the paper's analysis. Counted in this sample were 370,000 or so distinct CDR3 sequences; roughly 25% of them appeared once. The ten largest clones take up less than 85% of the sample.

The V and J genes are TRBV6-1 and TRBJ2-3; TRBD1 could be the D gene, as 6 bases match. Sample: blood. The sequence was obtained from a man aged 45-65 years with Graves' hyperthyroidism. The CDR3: CASSSRGTGTDTQYF. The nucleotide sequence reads TGTGCCAGCAGCTCAAGGGGGACCGGCACAGATACGCAGTATTTT.